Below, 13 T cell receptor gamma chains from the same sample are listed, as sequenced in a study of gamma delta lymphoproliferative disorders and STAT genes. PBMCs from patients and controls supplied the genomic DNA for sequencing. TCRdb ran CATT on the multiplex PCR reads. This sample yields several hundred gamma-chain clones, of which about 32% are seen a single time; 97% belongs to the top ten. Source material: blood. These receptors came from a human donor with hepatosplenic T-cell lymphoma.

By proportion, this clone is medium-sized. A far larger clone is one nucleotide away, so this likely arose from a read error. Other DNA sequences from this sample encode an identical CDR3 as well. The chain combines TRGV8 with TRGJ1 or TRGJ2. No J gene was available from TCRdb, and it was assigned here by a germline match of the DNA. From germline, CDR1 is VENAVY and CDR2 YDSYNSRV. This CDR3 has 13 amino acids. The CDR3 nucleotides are TGCGCCACCTGGGATAGTTCGTATTATAAGAAACTCTTT. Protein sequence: CATWDSSYYKKLF.

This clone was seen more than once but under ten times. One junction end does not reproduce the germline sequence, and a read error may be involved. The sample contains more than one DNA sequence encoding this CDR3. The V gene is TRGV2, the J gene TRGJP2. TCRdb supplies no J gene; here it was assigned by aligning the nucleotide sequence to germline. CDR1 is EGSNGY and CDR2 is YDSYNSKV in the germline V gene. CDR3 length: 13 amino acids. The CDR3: CATRKSSDWIKTF. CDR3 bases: TGTGCCACCCGGAAAAGTAGTGACTGGATCAAGACGTTT.

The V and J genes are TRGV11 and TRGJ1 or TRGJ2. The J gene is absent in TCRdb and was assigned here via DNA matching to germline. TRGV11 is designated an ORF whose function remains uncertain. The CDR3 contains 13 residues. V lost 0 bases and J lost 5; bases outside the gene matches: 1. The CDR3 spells CACWIRHHYKKLF. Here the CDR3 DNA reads TGTGCCTGCTGGATTAGGCACCATTATAAGAAACTCTTT.

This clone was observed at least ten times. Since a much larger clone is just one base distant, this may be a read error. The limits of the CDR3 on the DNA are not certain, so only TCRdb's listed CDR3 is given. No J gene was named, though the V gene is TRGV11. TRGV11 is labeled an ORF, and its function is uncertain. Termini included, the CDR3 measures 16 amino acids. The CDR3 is CTTVPAGLDNGWFKIF.

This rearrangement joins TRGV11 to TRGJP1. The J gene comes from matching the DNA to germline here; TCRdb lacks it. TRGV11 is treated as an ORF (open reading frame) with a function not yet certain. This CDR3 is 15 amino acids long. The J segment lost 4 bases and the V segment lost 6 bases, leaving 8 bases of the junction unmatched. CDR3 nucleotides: TGTGCCTGCTGGATTCGAGGTGACACTGGTTGGTTCAAGATATTT. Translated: CACWIRGDTGWFKIF.

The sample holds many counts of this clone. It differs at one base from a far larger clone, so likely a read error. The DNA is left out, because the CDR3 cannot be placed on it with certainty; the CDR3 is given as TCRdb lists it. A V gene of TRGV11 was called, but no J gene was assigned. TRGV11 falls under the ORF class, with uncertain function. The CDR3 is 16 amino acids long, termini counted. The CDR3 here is CTTVPAGLDTGWFKIF.

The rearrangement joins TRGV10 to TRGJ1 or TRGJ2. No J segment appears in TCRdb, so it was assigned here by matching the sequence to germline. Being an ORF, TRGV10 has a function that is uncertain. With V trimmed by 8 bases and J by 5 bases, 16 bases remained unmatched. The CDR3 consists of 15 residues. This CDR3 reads CAAWDYGPDDYKKLF. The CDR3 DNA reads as TGTGCTGCGTGGGATTATGGCCCAGACGATTATAAGAAACTCTTT.

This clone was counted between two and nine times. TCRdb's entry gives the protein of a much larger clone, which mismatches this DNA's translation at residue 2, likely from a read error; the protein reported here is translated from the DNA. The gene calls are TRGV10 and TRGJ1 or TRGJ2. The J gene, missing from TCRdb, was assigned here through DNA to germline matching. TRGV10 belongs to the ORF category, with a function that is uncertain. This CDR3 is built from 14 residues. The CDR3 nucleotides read TGTACTGCGTGGGATTATTACGATTATTATAAGAAACTCTTT. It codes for CTAWDYYDYYKKLF.

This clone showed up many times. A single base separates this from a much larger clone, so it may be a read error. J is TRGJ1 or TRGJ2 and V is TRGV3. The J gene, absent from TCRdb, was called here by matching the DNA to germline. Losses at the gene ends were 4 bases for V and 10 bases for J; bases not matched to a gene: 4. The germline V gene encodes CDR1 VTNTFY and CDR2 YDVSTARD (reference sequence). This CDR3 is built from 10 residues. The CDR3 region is CATWESKKLF. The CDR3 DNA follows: TGTGCCACCTGGGAAAGCAAGAAACTCTTT.

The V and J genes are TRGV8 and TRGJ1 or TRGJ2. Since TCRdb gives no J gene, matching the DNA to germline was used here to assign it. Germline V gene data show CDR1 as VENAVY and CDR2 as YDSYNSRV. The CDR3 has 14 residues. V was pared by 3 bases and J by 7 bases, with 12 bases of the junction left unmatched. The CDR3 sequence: CATWDEGIYYKKLF. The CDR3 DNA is TGTGCCACCTGGGATGAAGGGATATACTATAAGAAACTCTTT.

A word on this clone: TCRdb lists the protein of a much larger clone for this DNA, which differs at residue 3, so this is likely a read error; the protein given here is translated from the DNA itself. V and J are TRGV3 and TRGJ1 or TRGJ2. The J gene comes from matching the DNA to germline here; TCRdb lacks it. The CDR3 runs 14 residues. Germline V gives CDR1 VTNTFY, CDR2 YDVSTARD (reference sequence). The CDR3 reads CAAWDGWSLYKKLF. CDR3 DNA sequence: TGTGCCGCCTGGGACGGTTGGAGTCTGTATAAGAAACTCTTT.

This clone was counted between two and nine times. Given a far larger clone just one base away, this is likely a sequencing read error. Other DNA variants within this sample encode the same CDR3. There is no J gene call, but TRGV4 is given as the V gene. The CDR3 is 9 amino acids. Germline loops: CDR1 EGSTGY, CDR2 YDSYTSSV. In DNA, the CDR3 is TGTGCCACCGCGAGGAGGGGACTATTT. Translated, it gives CATARRGLF.

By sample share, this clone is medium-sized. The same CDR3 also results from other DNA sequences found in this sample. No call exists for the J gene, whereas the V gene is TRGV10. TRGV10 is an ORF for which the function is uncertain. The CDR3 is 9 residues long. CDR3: CAAWDYGLF. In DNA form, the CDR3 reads TGTGCTGCGTGGGATTATGGACTCTTT.